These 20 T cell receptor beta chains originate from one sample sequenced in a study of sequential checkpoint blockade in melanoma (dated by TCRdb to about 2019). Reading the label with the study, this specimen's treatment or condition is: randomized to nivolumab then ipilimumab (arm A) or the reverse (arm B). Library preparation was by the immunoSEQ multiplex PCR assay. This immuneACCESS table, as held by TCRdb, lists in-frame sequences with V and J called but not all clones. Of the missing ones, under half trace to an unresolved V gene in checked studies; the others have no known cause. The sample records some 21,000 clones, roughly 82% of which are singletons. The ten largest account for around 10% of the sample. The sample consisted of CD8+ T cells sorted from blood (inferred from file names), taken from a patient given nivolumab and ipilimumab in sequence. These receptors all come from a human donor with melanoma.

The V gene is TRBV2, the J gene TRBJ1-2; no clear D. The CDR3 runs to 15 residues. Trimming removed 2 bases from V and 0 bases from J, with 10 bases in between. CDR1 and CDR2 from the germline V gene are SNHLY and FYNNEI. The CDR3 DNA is TGTGCCAGCAGTGAACGGGAGAAAACTAACTATGGCTACACCTTC. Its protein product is CASSEREKTNYGYTF. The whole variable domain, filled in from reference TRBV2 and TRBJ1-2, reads EPEVTQTPSHQVTQMGQEVILRCVPISNHLYFYWYRQILGQKVEFLVSFYNNEISEKSEIFDDQFSVERPDGSNFTLKIRSTKLEDSAMYFCASSEREKTNYGYTFGSGTRLTVV.

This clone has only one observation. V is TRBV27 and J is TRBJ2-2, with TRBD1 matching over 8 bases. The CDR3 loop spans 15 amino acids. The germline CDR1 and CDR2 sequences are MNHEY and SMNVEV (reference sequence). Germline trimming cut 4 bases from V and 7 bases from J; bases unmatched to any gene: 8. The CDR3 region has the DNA TGTGCCAGCAGTTGGACAGGGTTGGGGGTCGGGGAGCTGTTTTTT. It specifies CASSWTGLGVGELFF.

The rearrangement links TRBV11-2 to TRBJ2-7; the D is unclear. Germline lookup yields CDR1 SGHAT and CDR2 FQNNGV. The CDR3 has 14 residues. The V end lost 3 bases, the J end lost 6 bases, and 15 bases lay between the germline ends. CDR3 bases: TGTGCCAGCAGCTTGAATGTAGCTTTTTCCGAGCAGTACTTC. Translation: CASSLNVAFSEQYF.

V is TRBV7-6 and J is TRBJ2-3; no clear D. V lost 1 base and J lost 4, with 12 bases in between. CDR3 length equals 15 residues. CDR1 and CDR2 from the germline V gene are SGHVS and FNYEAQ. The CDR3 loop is CASSLGRVSSDTQYF. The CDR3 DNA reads TGTGCCAGCAGCTTAGGTCGGGTCAGCTCAGATACGCAGTATTTT.

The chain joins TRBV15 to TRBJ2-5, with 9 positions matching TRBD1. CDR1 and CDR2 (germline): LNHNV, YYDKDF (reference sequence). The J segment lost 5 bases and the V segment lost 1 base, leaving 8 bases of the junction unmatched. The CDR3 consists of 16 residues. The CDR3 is CATSRGGTGGFETQYF. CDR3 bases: TGTGCCACCAGCAGAGGGGGAACAGGGGGCTTTGAGACCCAGTACTTC.

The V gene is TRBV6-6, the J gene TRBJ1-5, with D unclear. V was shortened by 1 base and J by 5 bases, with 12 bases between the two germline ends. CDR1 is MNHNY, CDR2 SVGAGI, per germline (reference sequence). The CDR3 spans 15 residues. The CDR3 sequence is CASSYFSPADQPQHF. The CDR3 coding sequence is TGTGCCAGCAGTTACTTTAGTCCCGCCGATCAGCCCCAGCATTTT.

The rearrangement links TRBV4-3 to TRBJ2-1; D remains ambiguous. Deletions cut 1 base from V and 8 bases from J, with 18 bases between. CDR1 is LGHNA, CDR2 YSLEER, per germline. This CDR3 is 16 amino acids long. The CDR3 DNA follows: TGCGCCAGCAGCCAAGTTTTTTCGGCAGGCCGCCATGAGCAGTTCTTC. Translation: CASSQVFSAGRHEQFF.

CDR3 bases: TGCGCCAGCAGCCAAGACCCTCGGGACAGGGGCTATGGCTACACCTTC. Translation gives CASSQDPRDRGYGYTF. The chain recombines TRBV4-3 with TRBJ1-2; 10 bases line up with TRBD1. Trimming took 0 bases from V and 4 from J; bases not matched to a gene: 5. The CDR3 is 16 amino acids. CDR1 is LGHNA, CDR2 YSLEER, per germline.

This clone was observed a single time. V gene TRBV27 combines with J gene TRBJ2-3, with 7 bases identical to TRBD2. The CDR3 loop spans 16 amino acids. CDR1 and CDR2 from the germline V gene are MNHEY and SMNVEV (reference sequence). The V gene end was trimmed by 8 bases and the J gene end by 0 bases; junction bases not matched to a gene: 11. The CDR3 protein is CASASPGAGSTDTQYF. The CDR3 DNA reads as TGTGCCAGCGCTTCGCCCGGAGCGGGGAGCACAGATACGCAGTATTTT.

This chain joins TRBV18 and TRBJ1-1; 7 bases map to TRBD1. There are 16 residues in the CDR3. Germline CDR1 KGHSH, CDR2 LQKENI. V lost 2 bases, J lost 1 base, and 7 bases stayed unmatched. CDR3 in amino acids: CASSPFTGAQNTEAFF. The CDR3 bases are TGTGCCAGCTCACCATTTACAGGGGCCCAGAACACTGAAGCTTTCTTT.

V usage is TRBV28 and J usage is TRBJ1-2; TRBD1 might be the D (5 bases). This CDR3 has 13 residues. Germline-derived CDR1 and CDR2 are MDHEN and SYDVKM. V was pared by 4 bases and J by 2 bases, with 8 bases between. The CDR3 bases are TGTGCCAGCAGTTACAGGAGAAACTATGGCTACACCTTC. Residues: CASSYRRNYGYTF.

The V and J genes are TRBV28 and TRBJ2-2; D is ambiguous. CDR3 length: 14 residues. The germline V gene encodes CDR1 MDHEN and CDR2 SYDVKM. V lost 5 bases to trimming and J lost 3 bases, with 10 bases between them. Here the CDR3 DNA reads TGTGCCAGCAGTCTCACCTCGGACACCGGGGAGCTGTTTTTT. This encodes CASSLTSDTGELFF.

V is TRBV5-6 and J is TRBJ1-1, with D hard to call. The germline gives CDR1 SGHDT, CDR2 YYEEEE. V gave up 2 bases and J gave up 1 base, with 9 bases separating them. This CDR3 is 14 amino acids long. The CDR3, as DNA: TGTGCCAGCAGCTTTGTCAGAACGAACACTGAAGCTTTCTTT. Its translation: CASSFVRTNTEAFF.

CDR3 bases: TGTGCCAGCAGTGAGGGACAGATAATAGCGGGAGAGGATACCCAGTACTTC. Amino acids: CASSEGQIIAGEDTQYF. The chain is built from TRBV2 and TRBJ2-5; 9 nucleotides agree with TRBD2. This CDR3 spans 17 amino acids. CDR1 SNHLY and CDR2 FYNNEI come from the germline V gene. V was clipped by 3 bases and J by 8 bases; unmatched bases: 16.

CDR3 nucleotide sequence: TGTGCCAGCAGGCTCTGGACAAGTAGCAATCAGCCCCAGCATTTT. Its translation is CASRLWTSSNQPQHF. This chain uses TRBV28 with TRBJ1-5, with a possible D match to TRBD1 (5 bases). The germline V gene encodes CDR1 MDHEN and CDR2 SYDVKM. The CDR3 contains 15 residues. The V end lost 6 bases, the J end lost 0 bases, and 12 bases lay between the germline ends. The full variable domain, in which reference TRBV28 and TRBJ1-5 provide the parts outside the CDR3, is DVKVTQSSRYLVKRTGEKVFLECVQDMDHENMFWYRQDPGLGLRLIYFSYDVKMKEKGDIPEGYSVSREKKERFSLILESASTNQTSMYLCASRLWTSSNQPQHFGDGTRLSIL.

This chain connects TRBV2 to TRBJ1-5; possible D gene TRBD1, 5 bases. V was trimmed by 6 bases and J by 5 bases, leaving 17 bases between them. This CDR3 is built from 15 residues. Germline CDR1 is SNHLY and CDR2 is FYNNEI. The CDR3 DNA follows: TGTGCCAGCAGCCGTCGGGGGAGCAACGATCAGCCCCAGCATTTT. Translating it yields CASSRRGSNDQPQHF.

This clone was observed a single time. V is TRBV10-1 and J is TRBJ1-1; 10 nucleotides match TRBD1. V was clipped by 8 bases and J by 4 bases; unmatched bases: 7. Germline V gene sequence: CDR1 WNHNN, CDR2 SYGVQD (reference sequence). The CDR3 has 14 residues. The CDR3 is CASSRDRGFTEAFF. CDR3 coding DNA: TGCGCCAGCTCCCGGGACAGGGGTTTCACTGAAGCTTTCTTT.

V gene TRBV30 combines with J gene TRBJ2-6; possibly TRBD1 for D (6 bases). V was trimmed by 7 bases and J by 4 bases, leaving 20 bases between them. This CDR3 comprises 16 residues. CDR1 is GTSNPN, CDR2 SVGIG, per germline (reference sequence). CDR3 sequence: CASKPNRVLGANVLTF. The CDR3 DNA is TGTGCCTCCAAGCCTAACAGGGTATTGGGGGCCAACGTCCTGACTTTC.

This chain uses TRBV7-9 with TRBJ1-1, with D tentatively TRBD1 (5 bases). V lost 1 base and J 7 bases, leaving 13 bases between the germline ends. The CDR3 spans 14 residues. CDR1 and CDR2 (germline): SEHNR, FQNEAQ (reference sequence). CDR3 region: CASSLGGGGGEAFF. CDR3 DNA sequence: TGTGCCAGCAGCTTAGGAGGTGGGGGGGGTGAAGCTTTCTTT.

The CDR3 region has the DNA TGTGCCAGCAGCCGCCAGGGCGGCGGCACCGGGGAGCTGTTTTTT. Translated: CASSRQGGGTGELFF. This rearrangement joins TRBV7-3 to TRBJ2-2; D possibly corresponds to TRBD1 (5 bases). The V gene lost 5 bases and the J gene lost 4 bases, with 14 bases spanning the gap. Germline lookup yields CDR1 SGHTA and CDR2 FQGTGA. The CDR3 spans 15 residues.